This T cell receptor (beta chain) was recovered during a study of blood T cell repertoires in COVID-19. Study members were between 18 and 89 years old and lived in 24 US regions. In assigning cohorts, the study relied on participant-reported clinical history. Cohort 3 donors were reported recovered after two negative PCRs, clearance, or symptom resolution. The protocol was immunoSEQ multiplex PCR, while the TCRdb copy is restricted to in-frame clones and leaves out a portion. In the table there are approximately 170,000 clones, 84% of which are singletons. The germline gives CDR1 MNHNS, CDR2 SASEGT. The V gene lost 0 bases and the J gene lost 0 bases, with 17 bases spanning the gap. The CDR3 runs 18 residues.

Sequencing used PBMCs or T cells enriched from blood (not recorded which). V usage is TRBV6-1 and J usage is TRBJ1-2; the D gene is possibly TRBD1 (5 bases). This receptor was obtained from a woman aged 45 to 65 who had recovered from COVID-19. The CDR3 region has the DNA TGTGCCAGCAGTGAAGCGGTGTGGGGCTTCGAGACTAACTATGGCTACACCTTC. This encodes CASSEAVWGFETNYGYTF.